Presented here are 12 T cell receptor beta chains from one specimen sequenced in a study of PD-L1 blockade in urothelial cancer. As to time point: peripheral blood 6 weeks after treatment start. TCRdb keeps only in-frame clones here, not all; method: immunoSEQ multiplex PCR. Counted here are more than 90,000 clones, around 90% occurring once; the ten biggest clones make up about 4%. The material was PBMCs, obtained around atezolizumab (anti-PD-L1) treatment. All receptors derive from a man in his sixties with urothelial cancer.

This clone was observed once. The rearrangement joins TRBV19 to TRBJ2-1; TRBD2 matches 10 bases. The junction had 8 bases not matched to a gene; V was cut back by 3 bases and J by 0 bases. Germline CDR1 reads LNHDA; CDR2 reads SQIVND (reference sequence). This CDR3 is built from 18 residues. CDR3 in DNA: TGTGCCAGTAGTATCAGCGGGGGGGGCTTTAGCTCCTACAATGAGCAGTTCTTC. Its translation is CASSISGGGFSSYNEQFF.

CDR3 nucleotide sequence: TGTGCCAGCAGTCCCTATTTCTCTGGAAACACCATATATTTT. This gives the protein CASSPYFSGNTIYF. The rearrangement joins TRBV6-5 to TRBJ1-3; D is ambiguous. This CDR3 has 14 residues. Trimming stripped 5 bases from V and 0 bases from J, with 8 bases between. CDR1 is MNHEY, CDR2 SVGAGI, per germline.

The chain employs TRBV7-9 and TRBJ2-7, with D perhaps TRBD2 (6 bases). The CDR3 is 13 amino acids. CDR1 is SEHNR, CDR2 FQNEAQ, per germline (reference sequence). Trimming took off 4 bases at V and 6 bases at J, with 13 bases between the two ends. The CDR3 sequence: CASSSGTPPEQYF. As DNA, the CDR3 is TGTGCCAGCAGCTCCGGGACTCCCCCCGAGCAGTACTTC.

The rearrangement links TRBV18 to TRBJ1-2, with 7 bases matching TRBD1. Trimming at V came to 5 bases and at J to 3 bases, leaving 9 bases not matched to a gene. The CDR3 extends over 15 amino acids. Germline values: CDR1 KGHSH, CDR2 LQKENI. The CDR3 region has the DNA TGTGCCAGCTCAACCCGACAGGGAGGTGACTATGGCTACACCTTC. This encodes CASSTRQGGDYGYTF.

The chain uses TRBV5-1 and TRBJ2-4; a possible D gene is TRBD2 (5 bases). CDR3 length: 14 amino acids. Between the trimmed V and J ends, which lost 0 bases and 1 base, there was a span of 5 bases. Germline loops: CDR1 SGHRS, CDR2 YFSETQ. In DNA, the CDR3 is TGCGCCAGCAGCTTGGGGGAGGCCAAAAACATTCAGTACTTC. Protein product: CASSLGEAKNIQYF.

The chain links TRBV7-3 to TRBJ2-1; the match to TRBD1 covers 7 bases. There are 15 residues in the CDR3. Trimming removed 2 bases from V and 2 bases from J; junction bases left unmatched: 3. The V gene's germline CDR1 is SGHTA and CDR2 FQGTGA. CDR3 protein: CASSLGDRTYNEQFF. CDR3 DNA: TGTGCCAGCAGCTTAGGGGACAGAACCTACAATGAGCAGTTCTTC.

The gene calls are TRBV27 and TRBJ2-1; 11 nucleotides agree with TRBD2. The CDR3 covers 16 residues. The ends lost 6 bases at V and 5 bases at J; junction bases unmatched: 9. Germline CDR1 and CDR2: MNHEY and SMNVEV (reference sequence). The CDR3 DNA sequence: TGTGCCAGCAGGATACTGGGACTAGCGGTCAACAATGAGCAGTTCTTC. It specifies CASRILGLAVNNEQFF.

This rearrangement joins TRBV28 to TRBJ2-5; 8 nucleotides match TRBD1. The V gene's germline CDR1 is MDHEN and CDR2 SYDVKM. J lost 4 bases, V lost 5 bases, and 9 bases had no gene match. This CDR3 comprises 15 residues. CDR3 protein: CASSTDRGSGETQYF. CDR3 coding DNA: TGTGCCAGCAGTACCGACAGGGGATCGGGAGAGACCCAGTACTTC.

CDR3 coding DNA: TGTGCCAGCAGTGGAACCCGACAGGGAATAAACTCTGGGGCCAACGTCCTGACTTTC. Its protein is CASSGTRQGINSGANVLTF. The chain links TRBV6-1 to TRBJ2-6; 7 bases match TRBD1. The ends lost 4 bases at V and 0 bases at J; junction bases unmatched: 12. The CDR3 extends over 19 amino acids. Per the germline V gene, CDR1 is MNHNS and CDR2 is SASEGT.

The chain combines TRBV29-1 with TRBJ2-3, with TRBD2 matching 11 bases. Unmatched junction bases numbered 5, after V lost 6 bases and J lost 0 bases. Germline-derived CDR1 and CDR2 are SQVTM and ANQGSEA. This CDR3 is 15 amino acids long. In DNA, the CDR3 is TGCAGCGTAACTAGCGGGAGTACGAGCACAGATACGCAGTATTTT. Translation: CSVTSGSTSTDTQYF.

This clone was found a few times. The chain combines TRBV7-8 with TRBJ1-2, with TRBD1 matching 10 bases. CDR1 and CDR2 from the germline V gene are SGHVS and FQNEAQ. Trimming removed 5 bases from V and 2 bases from J; junction bases left unmatched: 8. The CDR3 is 16 residues long. The CDR3 is CASSTSGTGANYGYTF. The CDR3 DNA follows: TGTGCCAGCAGCACATCCGGGACAGGGGCCAACTATGGCTACACCTTC.

The rearrangement links TRBV18 to TRBJ2-3, with 11 bases identical to TRBD2. The V and J ends lost 3 bases and 5 bases, in that order; junction bases with no gene match: 10. This CDR3 is 17 amino acids long. Germline assignment: CDR1 KGHSH and CDR2 LQKENI. Written as DNA, the CDR3 is TGTGCCAGCTCACCTGGAAGAGCTAGCGGGAGGATAGATACGCAGTATTTT. It codes for CASSPGRASGRIDTQYF.